Shown below are 21 T cell receptor beta chains from a single sample sequenced in a study of technical replicates of blood from several donors. Libraries were prepared by immunoSEQ multiplex PCR; TCRdb keeps only in-frame clonotypes and omits some of them. Of tens of thousands of clones in the sample, nearly 95% were seen once. Sequencing was done on a sample of T cells isolated from PBMCs. These receptors all stem from a human donor in good health.

The V gene is TRBV5-4, the J gene TRBJ2-7, with 10 bases matching TRBD2. Germline loops: CDR1 SGHNT, CDR2 YYREEE (reference sequence). The trim removed 5 bases at V and 2 bases at J, leaving 7 bases unmatched. The CDR3 length is 15 residues. Here the CDR3 reads CASRSSGGPTYEQYF. In DNA, the CDR3 is TGTGCCAGCAGATCTAGCGGGGGCCCTACCTACGAGCAGTACTTC.

This clone was seen only a few times. The chain joins TRBV5-1 to TRBJ2-7; 7 bases are shared with TRBD1. This CDR3 region has 18 residues. Per the germline V gene, CDR1 is SGHRS and CDR2 is YFSETQ. The V gene end was trimmed by 0 bases and the J gene end by 0 bases; junction bases not matched to a gene: 12. CDR3 sequence: CASSLAPTGRGSSYEQYF. In DNA form, the CDR3 reads TGCGCCAGCAGCTTGGCTCCGACAGGGCGCGGTTCCTCCTACGAGCAGTACTTC.

The chain has TRBV5-6 and TRBJ2-5; D perhaps matches TRBD1 (6 bases). Germline-derived CDR1 and CDR2 are SGHDT and YYEEEE. V lost 0 bases and J 5 bases, leaving 11 bases between the germline ends. The CDR3 consists of 14 residues. The CDR3 loop reads CASSLARGGETQYF. The CDR3 coding sequence is TGTGCCAGCAGCTTGGCCAGGGGTGGGGAGACCCAGTACTTC.

J is TRBJ2-5 and V is TRBV4-1; D is perhaps TRBD2 (7 bases). V lost 1 base and J lost 1, with 16 bases in between. The V gene's germline CDR1 is MGHRA and CDR2 YSYEKL. The CDR3 contains 17 residues. The CDR3 loop is CASSQVRGGWAQETQYF. CDR3 coding DNA: TGCGCCAGCAGCCAAGTGAGGGGGGGCTGGGCCCAAGAGACCCAGTACTTC.

This chain uses TRBV9 with TRBJ2-7, with 7 bases that match TRBD2. V was clipped by 2 bases and J by 0 bases; unmatched bases: 2. CDR3 length: 14 residues. Per germline, CDR1 SGDLS and CDR2 YYNGEE. The DNA of the CDR3 is TGTGCCAGCAGCGTCGGGGGGAGCTCCTACGAGCAGTACTTC. It yields the protein CASSVGGSSYEQYF.

V gene TRBV6-1 combines with J gene TRBJ1-5; the match to TRBD1 covers 7 bases. The CDR3 has 17 residues. The V gene's germline CDR1 is MNHNS and CDR2 SASEGT. The V and J ends lost 3 bases and 3 bases, in that order; junction bases with no gene match: 11. The chain's CDR3 is CASSEKGQQFINQPQHF. CDR3 coding DNA: TGTGCCAGCAGTGAGAAGGGACAGCAGTTCATCAATCAGCCCCAGCATTTT.

The genes are TRBV29-1 and TRBJ1-1, with D perhaps TRBD1 (6 bases). V was cut by 7 bases and J by 8 bases, with 8 bases left in between. The CDR3 runs 9 residues. Per the germline V gene, CDR1 is SQVTM and CDR2 is ANQGSEA. CDR3 residues: CSGGTEAFF. DNA of the CDR3: TGCAGCGGGGGGACAGAAGCTTTCTTT. Full variable domain (remainder filled in from reference TRBV29-1 and TRBJ1-1): SAVISQKPSRDICQRGTSLTIQCQVDSQVTMMFWYRQQPGQSLTLIATANQGSEATYESGFVIDKFPISRPNLTFSTLTVSNMSPEDSSIYLCSGGTEAFFGQGTRLTVV.

This clone turned up a few times. V is TRBV7-9 and J is TRBJ1-4; no reliable D call. V dropped 5 bases and J dropped 7 bases, with 14 bases sitting between them. Germline V CDR1 and CDR2: SEHNR, FQNEAQ (reference sequence). CDR3 length: 14 residues. The CDR3 DNA sequence: TGTGCCAGCAGCGAGAGGGATGGTTCTGAAAAACTGTTTTTT. Residues: CASSERDGSEKLFF.

The chain carries TRBV4-2 and TRBJ1-5; a weak D match, TRBD1 (5 bases). This CDR3 has 15 amino acids. Germline assignment: CDR1 LGHNA and CDR2 YNFKEQ. Trimming removed 7 bases at V and 6 bases at J, with 19 bases between. The CDR3 spells CASTPSESQGQPQHF. The CDR3 DNA sequence: TGTGCCAGCACCCCTTCGGAATCGCAGGGTCAGCCCCAGCATTTT.

The chain employs TRBV6-1 and TRBJ2-2; D is possibly TRBD1 (7 bases). V was shortened by 4 bases and J by 6 bases, with 18 bases between the two germline ends. This CDR3 contains 16 residues. Germline CDR1 is MNHNS and CDR2 is SASEGT. CDR3 bases: TGTGCCAGCAGTGCTACCGGCGACAGGGAGGCCGGGGAGCTGTTTTTT. Amino acid sequence: CASSATGDREAGELFF.

V usage is TRBV10-1 and J usage is TRBJ2-3; D not certain. This CDR3 is built from 12 residues. Trimming shortened V by 3 bases and J by 2 bases, and 3 bases separated the two germline ends. Germline assignment: CDR1 WNHNN and CDR2 SYGVQD (reference sequence). This CDR3 reads CASSEATDTQYF. The CDR3, as DNA: TGCGCCAGCAGTGAAGCCACAGATACGCAGTATTTT.

V usage is TRBV27 and J usage is TRBJ2-3, with 13 bases lining up with TRBD2. V gave up 4 bases and J gave up 0 bases; unmatched junction bases: 7. CDR3 size: 18 residues. Germline assignment: CDR1 MNHEY and CDR2 SMNVEV (reference sequence). In DNA, the CDR3 is TGTGCCAGCAGTTCGGGACTAGCGGGGTACTCTAGCACAGATACGCAGTATTTT. Its protein product is CASSSGLAGYSSTDTQYF.

The rearrangement links TRBV13 to TRBJ1-3, with TRBD1 as a possible D gene (5 bases). The CDR3 spans 15 residues. Germline CDR1 is PRHDT and CDR2 is FYEKMQ (reference sequence). V lost 1 base and J lost 3, with 10 bases in between. CDR3 protein: CASSLARGGGNTIYF. The DNA for the CDR3 is TGTGCCAGCAGCTTAGCTAGGGGCGGTGGAAACACCATATATTTT.

The chain combines TRBV19 with TRBJ1-1; 8 nucleotides line up with TRBD1. Per germline, CDR1 LNHDA and CDR2 SQIVND (reference sequence). The CDR3 is made up of 20 amino acids. J lost 0 bases, V lost 6 bases, and 21 bases had no gene match. This chain's CDR3 is CASRRTGPTARALMNTEAFF. CDR3 in DNA: TGTGCCAGTAGGCGGACAGGGCCCACCGCCCGGGCCCTAATGAACACTGAAGCTTTCTTT.

The chain joins TRBV7-9 to TRBJ2-1; D is possibly TRBD1 (6 bases). This CDR3 has 16 amino acids. Germline V gene data show CDR1 as SEHNR and CDR2 as FQNEAQ (reference sequence). Between the trimmed V and J ends, which lost 5 bases and 1 base, there was a span of 15 bases. The CDR3 nucleotides read TGTGCCAGCAGCCCCCCTCAGGGGACATCCTACAATGAGCAGTTCTTC. Protein: CASSPPQGTSYNEQFF.

V and J are TRBV28 and TRBJ2-1, with a possible D match to TRBD2 (5 bases). The CDR3 has 14 amino acids. CDR1 is MDHEN and CDR2 is SYDVKM in the germline V gene. The ends were cut back, 5 bases at V and 5 bases at J, with 13 bases in the middle. CDR3 amino acids: CASSTALGNNEQFF. Written as DNA, the CDR3 is TGTGCCAGCAGTACGGCCCTCGGGAACAATGAGCAGTTCTTC.

This clone showed up just once. V gene TRBV6-6 combines with J gene TRBJ2-7, with unresolved D. V was shortened by 5 bases and J by 6 bases, with 14 bases between the two germline ends. This CDR3 is 13 amino acids long. CDR1 is MNHNY and CDR2 is SVGAGI in the germline V gene (reference sequence). This CDR3 reads CASSTFGASEQYF. The CDR3 DNA sequence: TGTGCCAGCAGTACATTCGGAGCGAGCGAGCAGTACTTC.

The chain has TRBV9 and TRBJ2-2; possibly TRBD2 for D (5 bases). Germline CDR1 SGDLS, CDR2 YYNGEE. Trimming stripped 0 bases from V and 6 bases from J, with 15 bases between. This CDR3 is 16 amino acids long. The CDR3 loop reads CASSVGLAHYAGELFF. As DNA, the CDR3 is TGTGCCAGCAGCGTAGGCCTAGCCCATTATGCCGGGGAGCTGTTTTTT.

The chain recombines TRBV19 with TRBJ1-2, with D tentatively TRBD1 (6 bases). The CDR3 consists of 13 residues. The V gene's germline CDR1 is LNHDA and CDR2 SQIVND (reference sequence). V was trimmed by 4 bases and J by 5 bases, leaving 11 bases between them. This CDR3 is CASSRDRTYGYTF. The DNA for the CDR3 is TGTGCCAGTAGTAGAGACAGGACATATGGCTACACCTTC.

This rearrangement joins TRBV18 to TRBJ2-5; the match to TRBD2 covers 8 bases. The CDR3 consists of 16 residues. CDR1 and CDR2 from the germline V gene are KGHSH and LQKENI. Trimming at V came to 2 bases and at J to 2 bases, leaving 7 bases not matched to a gene. CDR3 region: CASSPRTSSYQETQYF. The CDR3 region has the DNA TGTGCCAGCTCACCAAGGACTAGCAGTTATCAAGAGACCCAGTACTTC.

This clone was counted a single time. V gene TRBV6-1 combines with J gene TRBJ1-1; 10 nucleotides agree with TRBD1. V lost 6 bases, J lost 5 bases, and 9 bases stayed unmatched. The germline gives CDR1 MNHNS, CDR2 SASEGT. This CDR3 contains 15 residues. In DNA form, the CDR3 reads TGTGCCAGCAGCCGGGACAGGGGACATGGGACTGAAGCTTTCTTT. It yields the protein CASSRDRGHGTEAFF.